This TCR beta chain was observed in a study of regulatory T cells in long-lasting Graves disease. Looking at the study overall: Under 3 months of antithyroid drugs had been taken by newly diagnosed Graves' patients. Overall study results and limits: Graves' patients with persistent disease showed TCR diversity lower than patients newly diagnosed.

On this clonotype itself: No antigen is known for it.

The time point here: newly diagnosed GD, antithyroid drugs for less than 3 months. The authors made the TCR library using RNA they extracted from PBMCs. Arm-PCR of CDR3 regions with iRepertoire HTBI primers generated TCR beta libraries. In TCRdb, the multiplex PCR reads were re-called with MiXCR into one record per CDR3 protein. The table includes hundreds of thousands of distinct CDR3 sequences, 15% to 19% detected once. The ends were cut back, 2 bases at V and 9 bases at J, with 23 bases in the middle. CDR3 length: 17 amino acids. The germline gives CDR1 MGHRA, CDR2 YSYEKL. V and J are TRBV4-1 and TRBJ1-5; TRBD1 might be the D (5 bases). The receptor was derived from a female donor with Graves disease. The starting material was peripheral blood mononuclear cells (PBMCs), obtained at new diagnosis, from a patient treated with antithyroid drugs. CDR3 DNA: TGCGCCAGCAGCCAAAGGTATGACAGCCTAGACCCACGGCCCCAGCATTTT. Translated, it gives CASSQRYDSLDPRPQHF.